Listed below are T cell receptor beta chains from one sample, sequenced in a study of metastatic and nonmetastatic thyroid tumors. TCRdb reanalyzed the PCR reads with MiXCR. This table has 30,000 to 35,000 clones, 33% appearing once. The source material was tumor tissue. These receptors all come from a female donor with papillary thyroid cancer or a benign thyroid nodule (not recorded which). Some clones in this sample may be carry-over from other donors' samples. Both conserved end residues are part of each CDR3. D genes are given only for firm matches. Size tells how often a clone was seen (once, few, many) or the class of an expanded clone, and some rows leave it out.

d_call clone_size j_call v_call cdr3_nt cdr3_aa
NA NA TRBJ2-7 TRBV20-1 TGCAGTGCTAGGAATAGAGGGACTGCCTCCTACGAGCAGTACTTC CSARNRGTASYEQYF
TRBD1 NA TRBJ2-7 TRBV15 TGTGCCACCAGCGGACAGGGGTGGCAGTACTTC CATSGQGWQYF
TRBD1 NA TRBJ2-2 TRBV28 TGTGCCAGCAGTTCGGACAGGGGATCGCCCGGGGAGCTGTTTTTT CASSSDRGSPGELFF
NA many TRBJ1-4 TRBV30 TGTGCCTGGAGTGTCCCAGCAACTAATGAAAAACTGTTTTTT CAWSVPATNEKLFF
NA few TRBJ2-1 TRBV11-2 TGTGCCAGCAGCTTAGGCACAGTCGGGAGCCACTCCTACAATGAGCAGTTCTTC CASSLGTVGSHSYNEQFF
NA NA TRBJ2-5 TRBV11-2 TGTGCCAGCAGCTTAGTCCGGGAGACCCAGTACTTC CASSLVRETQYF
TRBD2 NA TRBJ2-7 TRBV6-2/TRBV6-3 TGTGCCAGCAGTTACTCTAGCGGGAGTTACGAGCAGTACTTC CASSYSSGSYEQYF
NA few TRBJ1-5 TRBV6-1 TGTGCCAGCAGCCTGGGGCCGCTTAATCAGCCCCAGCATTTT CASSLGPLNQPQHF
TRBD1 NA TRBJ1-1 TRBV4-1 TGCGCCAGCAGGGCGAGGGGGCTCGGCACTGAAGCTTTCTTT CASRARGLGTEAFF
NA many TRBJ2-7 TRBV27 TGTGCCAGCAGTGCGTCCCCCAGGGACTACGAGCAGTACTTC CASSASPRDYEQYF
TRBD1 few TRBJ1-2 TRBV12-3/TRBV12-4 TGTGCCAGCAGAAGACAGGGGGCGATCTATGGCTACACCTTC CASRRQGAIYGYTF
TRBD2 few TRBJ2-1 TRBV19 TGTGCCAGTAGTATGGGACTAGCGGGAGTACATGAGCAGTTCTTC CASSMGLAGVHEQFF
NA once TRBJ2-7 TRBV5-1 TGCGCCAGCAGCCCACAGGGTGAAGGCTACGAGCAGTACTTC CASSPQGEGYEQYF
TRBD2 once TRBJ2-1 TRBV2 TGTGCCAGCAGTCGGACTAGCGGGAGGGCCGGCAATGAGCAGTTCTTC CASSRTSGRAGNEQFF
TRBD2 NA TRBJ2-5 TRBV6-2/TRBV6-3 TGTGCCAGCAGTTACTCTCTAGCGGGTTTCCAAGAGACCCAGTACTTC CASSYSLAGFQETQYF
TRBD2 NA TRBJ2-5 TRBV6-4 TGTGCCAGCAGGACAGGGGGGACTAGCGGGAATCATGCTAATCGAGGGGAGACCCAGTACTTC CASRTGGTSGNHANRGETQYF
NA few TRBJ1-2 TRBV10-2 TGCGCCAGCAGTGGGGGCAACCCCTATGGCTACACCTTC CASSGGNPYGYTF
NA NA TRBJ2-1 TRBV5-1 TGCGCCAGCAGCAGAGACAGTATGTCCTACAATGAGCAGTTCTTC CASSRDSMSYNEQFF
NA NA TRBJ2-5 TRBV11-2 TGTGCCAGCAGCTTGGGCCAGAGAGAGACCCAGTACTTC CASSLGQRETQYF
NA few TRBJ1-4 TRBV6-1 TGTGCCAGCAGTGAATACTTGAATGGTGAAAAACTGTTTTTT CASSEYLNGEKLFF
TRBD2 NA TRBJ2-5 TRBV12-3/TRBV12-4 TGTGCCAGTAGAATCCTAGCGGGGGGGGAAGAGACCCAGTACTTC CASRILAGGEETQYF
TRBD2 NA TRBJ2-1 TRBV30 TGTGCCTGGCGGACTAGCGGGAGGAGGGAGTTCTTC CAWRTSGRREFF
NA few TRBJ2-2 TRBV12-3/TRBV12-4 TGTGCCAGCAGTGGCTTCGGGTTGTTTTTT CASSGFGLFF
NA NA TRBJ2-7 TRBV4-3 TGCGCCAGCAGCCAGTACCGGGACATATCCTACGAGCAGTACTTC CASSQYRDISYEQYF
NA few TRBJ1-1 TRBV12-3/TRBV12-4 TGTGCCAGCACCCTTGGGGCGAACACTGAAGCTTTCTTT CASTLGANTEAFF
TRBD2 NA TRBJ2-1 TRBV27 TGTGCCAGCAGTTCATCTCGCGGGAGGGCCAATGAGCAGTTCTTC CASSSSRGRANEQFF